This T cell receptor (beta chain) was found in a study of blood T cell repertoires in COVID-19. About the research overall: Sources were T cells, B-cell-depleted T cells, or PBMCs; the material itself was cDNA or gDNA.

Profiled with immunoSEQ multiplex PCR; TCRdb holds only in-frame clones, not every one. The table has under 350,000 clones, under 90% seen once. The CDR3 spans 18 residues. V dropped 5 bases and J dropped 1; count of bases not matched to a gene: 10. Germline values: CDR1 SGHNT, CDR2 YYREEE (reference sequence). This receptor was obtained from a woman in her 50s who had recovered from COVID-19. This rearrangement joins TRBV5-4 to TRBJ2-3; 13 bases agree with TRBD2. Material: peripheral blood. CDR3 coding DNA: TGTGCCAGCAGGCCTACTAGCGGGGGGGGTTGGGGCACAGATACGCAGTATTTT. Translating gives CASRPTSGGGWGTDTQYF.